The T cell receptor (beta chain) under discussion was sequenced for a study of blood T cells in healthy people across ages. Study-level results: Shifts in expanded clonotypes may have been confounded by donor CMV status, which was unknown.

Through a sample-barcoded 5' primer and a J-beta primer mix, a second PCR was run for roughly 6 to 12 cycles. Through a template-switch adaptor with 12 random nucleotides, each cDNA molecule received a tag. Sequencing recovered at least 3 million CDR3-containing paired-end reads from each sample. TCRdb ran MiXCR on the 5' RACE reads and lists one entry per CDR3 protein. This sample has roughly 1,800,000 distinct CDR3 sequences, with 49% found just once. As for this clonotype: What it binds is not known.

Germline V CDR1 and CDR2: SGHKS, YYEKEE (reference sequence). The CDR3 is 16 residues long. This chain connects TRBV5-5 to TRBJ2-7; perhaps TRBD2 as D (6 bases). The J call may be in error: the DNA end matches TRBJ2-5 better. The TCR was taken from a woman aged 40 to 50 in good health. The material sequenced was blood. CDR3 bases: TGTGCCAGCAGCTTGTTAGCGGACACGATGGGGGAGACCCAGTACTTC. Protein: CASSLLADTMGETQYF.